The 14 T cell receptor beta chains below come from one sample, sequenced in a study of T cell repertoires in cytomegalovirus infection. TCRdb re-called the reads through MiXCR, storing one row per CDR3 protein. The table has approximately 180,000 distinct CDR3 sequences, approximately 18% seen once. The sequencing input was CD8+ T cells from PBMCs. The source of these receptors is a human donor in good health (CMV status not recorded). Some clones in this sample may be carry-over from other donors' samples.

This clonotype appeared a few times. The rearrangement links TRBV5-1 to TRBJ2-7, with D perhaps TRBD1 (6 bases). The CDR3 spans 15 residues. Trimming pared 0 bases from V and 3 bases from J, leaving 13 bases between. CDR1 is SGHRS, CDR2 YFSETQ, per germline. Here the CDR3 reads CASSLDRPGVYEQYF. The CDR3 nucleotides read TGCGCCAGCAGCTTGGATCGGCCAGGGGTCTACGAGCAGTACTTC.

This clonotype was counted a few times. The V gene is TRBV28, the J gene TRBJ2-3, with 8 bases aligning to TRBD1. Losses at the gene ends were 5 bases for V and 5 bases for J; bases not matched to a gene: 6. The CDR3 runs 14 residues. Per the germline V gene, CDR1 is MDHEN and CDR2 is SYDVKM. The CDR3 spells CASSPGQGVDTQYF. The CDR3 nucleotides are TGTGCCAGCAGTCCCGGACAGGGCGTAGATACGCAGTATTTT.

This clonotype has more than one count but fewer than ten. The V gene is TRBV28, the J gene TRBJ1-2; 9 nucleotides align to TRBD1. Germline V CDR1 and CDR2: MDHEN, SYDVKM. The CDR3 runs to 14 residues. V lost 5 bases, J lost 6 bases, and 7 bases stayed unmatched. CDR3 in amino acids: CASSPPGQGHGYTF. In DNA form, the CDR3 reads TGTGCCAGCAGTCCCCCGGGACAGGGCCATGGCTACACCTTC.

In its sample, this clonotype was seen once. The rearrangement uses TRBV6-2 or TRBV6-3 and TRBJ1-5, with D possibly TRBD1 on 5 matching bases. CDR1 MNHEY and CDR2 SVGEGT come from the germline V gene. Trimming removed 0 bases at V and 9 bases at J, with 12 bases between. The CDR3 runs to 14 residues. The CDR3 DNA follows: TGTGCCAGCAGTTACTCGGGGGGGAGTGGGCCCCAGCATTTT. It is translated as CASSYSGGSGPQHF.

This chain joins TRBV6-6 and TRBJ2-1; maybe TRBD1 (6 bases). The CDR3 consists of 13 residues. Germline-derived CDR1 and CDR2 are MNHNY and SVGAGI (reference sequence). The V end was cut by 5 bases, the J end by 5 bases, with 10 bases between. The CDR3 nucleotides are TGTGCCAGCAGTATACAGGGCAACAATGAGCAGTTCTTC. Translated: CASSIQGNNEQFF.

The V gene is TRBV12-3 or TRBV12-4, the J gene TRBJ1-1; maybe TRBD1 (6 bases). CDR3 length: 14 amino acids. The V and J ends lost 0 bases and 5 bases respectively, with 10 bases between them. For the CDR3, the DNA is TGTGCCAGCAGTTTAGCAGGGGGTGAAACTGAAGCTTTCTTT. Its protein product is CASSLAGGETEAFF.

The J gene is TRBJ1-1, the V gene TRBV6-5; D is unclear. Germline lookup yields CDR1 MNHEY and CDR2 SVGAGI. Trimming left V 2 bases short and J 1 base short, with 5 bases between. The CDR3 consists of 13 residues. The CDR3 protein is CASSYGTNTEAFF. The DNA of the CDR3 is TGTGCCAGCAGTTACGGAACGAACACTGAAGCTTTCTTT.

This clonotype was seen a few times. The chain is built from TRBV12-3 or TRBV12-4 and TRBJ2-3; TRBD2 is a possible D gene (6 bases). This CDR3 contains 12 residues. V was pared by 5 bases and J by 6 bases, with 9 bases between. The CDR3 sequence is CASSPGGDTQYF. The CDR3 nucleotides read TGTGCCAGCAGTCCTGGAGGGGATACGCAGTATTTT.

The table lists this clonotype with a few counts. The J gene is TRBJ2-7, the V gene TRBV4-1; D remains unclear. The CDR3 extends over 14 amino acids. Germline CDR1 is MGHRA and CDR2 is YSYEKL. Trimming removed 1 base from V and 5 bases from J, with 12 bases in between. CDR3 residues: CASSQASGVDEQYF. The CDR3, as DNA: TGCGCCAGCAGCCAAGCTTCGGGTGTTGACGAGCAGTACTTC.

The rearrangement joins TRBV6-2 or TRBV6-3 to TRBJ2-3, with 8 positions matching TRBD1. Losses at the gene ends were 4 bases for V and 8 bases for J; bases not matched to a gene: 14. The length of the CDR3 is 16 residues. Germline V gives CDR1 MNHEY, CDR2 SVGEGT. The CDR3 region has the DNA TGTGCCAGCAGTTCTCCGGGACAGGAGGGGATAGCTACGCAGTATTTT. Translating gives CASSSPGQEGIATQYF.

This chain's CDR3 is CASSPAGELFF. DNA for the CDR3: TGTGCCAGCAGTCCCGCCGGGGAGCTGTTTTTT. The chain carries TRBV12-3 or TRBV12-4 and TRBJ2-2; D ambiguous. Trimming took 5 bases from V and 6 from J, leaving 4 bases between them. The CDR3 has 11 residues.

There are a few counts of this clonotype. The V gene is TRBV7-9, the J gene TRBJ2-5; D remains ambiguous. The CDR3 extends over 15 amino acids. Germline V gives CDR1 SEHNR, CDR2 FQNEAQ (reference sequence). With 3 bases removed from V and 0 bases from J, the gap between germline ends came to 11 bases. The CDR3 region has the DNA TGTGCCAGCAGCTTGTGGGAAAGGTACCAAGAGACCCAGTACTTC. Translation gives CASSLWERYQETQYF.

As DNA, the CDR3 is TGTGCCAGCAGTCCTCCCGGGGCAACTAATGAAAAACTGTTTTTT. Its translation: CASSPPGATNEKLFF. The rearrangement links TRBV28 to TRBJ1-4; D is uncertain. CDR3 length: 15 residues. Germline V gene sequence: CDR1 MDHEN, CDR2 SYDVKM. The V gene lost 5 bases and the J gene lost 0 bases, with 10 bases spanning the gap.

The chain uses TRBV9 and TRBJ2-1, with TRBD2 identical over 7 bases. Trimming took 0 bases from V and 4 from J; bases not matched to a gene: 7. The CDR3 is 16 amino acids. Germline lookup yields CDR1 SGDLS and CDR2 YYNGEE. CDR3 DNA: TGTGCCAGCAGCGTAGATGGAGCGGGGCTTTACAATGAGCAGTTCTTC. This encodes CASSVDGAGLYNEQFF. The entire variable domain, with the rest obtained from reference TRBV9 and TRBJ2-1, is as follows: DSGVTQTPKHLITATGQRVTLRCSPRSGDLSVYWYQQSLDQGLQFLIQYYNGEERAKGNILERFSAQQFPDLHSELNLSSLELGDSALYFCASSVDGAGLYNEQFFGPGTRLTVL.